The rows below give T cell receptor beta chains drawn from one sample of a study of cytotoxic CD8 clonotypes in ibrutinib-treated CLL. Only in-frame clones appear in the TCRdb table, and some are missing; sequencing was by immunoSEQ multiplex PCR. The sample has tens of thousands of clones, 68% seen once; the top ten hold approximately 6%. Material: PBMCs, obtained after 12 months of ibrutinib treatment. All receptors come from a human donor with chronic lymphocytic leukemia. The CDR3 runs from the conserved cysteine through the conserved F or W. D genes are given only for firm matches. Size tells how often a clone was seen (once, few, many) or the class of an expanded clone, and some rows leave it out.

j_gene | abundance | d_gene | len | v_gene | CDR3aa | CDR3nt
TRBJ2-7 | . | . | 14 | TRBV30 | CAWSVVQVFYEQYF | TGTGCCTGGAGTGTAGTACAGGTCTTCTACGAGCAGTACTTC
TRBJ1-2 | once | . | 17 | TRBV30 | CAWSTQFVGAYRYGYTF | TGTGCCTGGAGTACGCAGTTCGTGGGCGCCTACCGCTATGGCTACACCTTC
TRBJ2-3 | . | TRBD2 | 17 | TRBV7-9 | CASSQKTSGVSTDTQYF | TGTGCCAGCAGCCAGAAGACTAGCGGGGTATCGACAGATACGCAGTATTTT
TRBJ2-5 | few | . | 16 | TRBV10-1 | CASSTGSRGLGETQYF | TGCGCCAGCAGTACCGGTAGTAGAGGGTTAGGGGAGACCCAGTACTTC
TRBJ1-1 | . | . | 14 | TRBV27 | CASTSEPMNTEAFF | TGTGCCAGCACGTCAGAGCCAATGAACACTGAAGCTTTCTTT
TRBJ2-2 | . | . | 14 | TRBV19 | CASSRPIRAGELFF | TGTGCCAGTAGTCGTCCAATTCGGGCCGGGGAGCTGTTTTTT
TRBJ1-6 | . | . | 12 | TRBV7-2 | CASSLDNSPLHF | TGTGCCAGCAGCTTAGATAATTCACCCCTCCACTTT
TRBJ2-7 | . | . | 15 | TRBV5-4 | CASSLMGDRSYEQYF | TGTGCCAGCAGCTTGATGGGAGACAGGAGCTACGAGCAGTACTTC
TRBJ2-7 | . | TRBD1 | 15 | TRBV27 | CASSLDRAFSYEQYF | TGTGCCAGCAGCCTCGACAGGGCTTTCTCCTACGAGCAGTACTTC
TRBJ1-1 | . | . | 13 | TRBV30 | CAWATIRNTEAFF | TGTGCCTGGGCTACTATAAGGAACACTGAAGCTTTCTTT
TRBJ2-1 | few | . | 12 | TRBV10-3 | CAISGPDNEQFF | TGTGCCATCAGTGGGCCCGACAATGAGCAGTTCTTC
TRBJ2-1 | . | . | 13 | TRBV5-1 | CASSLREVHEQFF | TGCGCCAGCAGCTTGCGGGAAGTCCATGAGCAGTTCTTC
TRBJ1-1 | . | . | 19 | TRBV21-1 | CASSKAGIGQGEGHTEAFF | TGTGCCAGCAGCAAAGCAGGGATAGGCCAGGGAGAGGGGCACACTGAAGCTTTCTTT
TRBJ2-2 | once | TRBD1 | 20 | TRBV5-1 | CASSLARPGTGDPNTGELFF | TGCGCCAGCAGCTTGGCCCGTCCCGGGACAGGGGACCCGAACACCGGGGAGCTGTTTTTT
TRBJ2-7 | . | . | 15 | TRBV7-2 | CASSLGGASSYEQYF | TGTGCCAGCAGCTTAGGAGGGGCTAGCTCCTACGAGCAGTACTTC
TRBJ2-7 | . | . | 12 | TRBV19 | CASSTLSYEQYF | TGTGCCAGTAGTACCCTCTCCTACGAGCAGTACTTC
TRBJ2-1 | . | TRBD2 | 15 | TRBV5-1 | CASSLGGGANNEQFF | TGCGCCAGCAGCTTGGGCGGGGGGGCCAACAATGAGCAGTTCTTC
TRBJ1-2 | . | . | 15 | TRBV15 | CATSSAQGGRRGYTF | TGTGCCACCAGCAGCGCCCAAGGGGGACGCAGAGGCTACACCTTC
TRBJ1-1 | . | TRBD1 | 13 | TRBV10-3 | CATNRGTDTEAFF | TGTGCCACCAACAGGGGGACCGACACTGAAGCTTTCTTT
TRBJ1-1 | few | . | 14 | TRBV5-1 | CASSPQTANTEAFF | TGCGCCAGCAGCCCTCAGACCGCGAACACTGAAGCTTTCTTT
TRBJ1-3 | . | . | 12 | TRBV7-9 | CASSTAGNTIYF | TGTGCCAGCAGCACGGCTGGAAACACCATATATTTT
TRBJ2-7 | few | . | 14 | TRBV7-2 | CASSFTQGSYEQYF | TGTGCCAGCAGCTTCACCCAGGGGTCCTACGAGCAGTACTTC
TRBJ1-4 | once | TRBD1 | 15 | TRBV6-5 | CASSGPGQGFEKLFF | TGTGCCAGCAGTGGGCCGGGACAGGGGTTTGAAAAACTGTTTTTT
TRBJ2-2 | few | . | 11 | TRBV28 | CASSLIEELFF | TGTGCCAGCAGTTTGATCGAGGAGCTGTTTTTT
TRBJ2-7 | . | TRBD1 | 14 | TRBV9 | CASSGGQRHYEQYF | TGTGCCAGCAGCGGGGGACAGAGACACTACGAGCAGTACTTC
TRBJ2-2 | . | . | 17 | TRBV18 | CASSPWVTGANTGELFF | TGTGCCAGCTCACCATGGGTGACGGGGGCGAACACCGGGGAGCTGTTTTTT
TRBJ2-7 | . | TRBD2 | 13 | TRBV30 | CAWSKILGRGAIF | TGTGCCTGGAGCAAGATCCTTGGGCGGGGGGCGATCTTC
TRBJ2-1 | . | . | 13 | TRBV4-3 | CASSQDRGDGQFF | TGCGCCAGCAGCCAAGATCGAGGAGATGGTCAGTTCTTC
TRBJ1-3 | . | . | 15 | TRBV6-1 | CASSEQGYSGNTIYF | TGTGCCAGCAGTGAGCAGGGGTACTCTGGAAACACCATATATTTT
TRBJ2-7 | . | . | 14 | TRBV6-5 | CASRRDRLSYEQYF | TGTGCCAGCAGGCGGGACAGACTCTCCTACGAGCAGTACTTC
TRBJ1-2 | few | . | 13 | TRBV5-1 | CASSDGRDYGYTF | TGCGCCAGCAGCGACGGACGGGACTATGGCTACACCTTC
TRBJ2-7 | . | . | 17 | TRBV7-2 | CASSLVPTGVTPYEQYF | TGTGCCAGCAGCTTAGTCCCAACAGGAGTTACTCCCTACGAGCAGTACTTC
TRBJ2-7 | . | . | 12 | TRBV6-6 | CASKDSSYEQYF | TGTGCCAGTAAGGACTCATCCTACGAGCAGTACTTC
TRBJ1-4 | . | TRBD1 | 18 | TRBV5-1 | CASSLSNPTGGAGEKLFF | TGCGCCAGCAGCTTGAGTAACCCGACAGGGGGCGCAGGGGAAAAACTGTTTTTT
TRBJ1-3 | . | TRBD1 | 14 | TRBV19 | CASSQGASGNTIYF | TGTGCCAGTAGCCAGGGGGCCTCTGGAAACACCATATATTTT
TRBJ2-3 | . | . | 14 | TRBV9 | CASSVGASTDTQYF | TGTGCCAGCAGCGTAGGGGCTAGCACAGATACGCAGTATTTT
TRBJ2-7 | . | TRBD2 | 15 | TRBV2 | CASSKTSGGPYEQYF | TGTGCCAGCAGCAAAACTAGCGGGGGGCCCTACGAGCAGTACTTC
TRBJ2-1 | . | TRBD1 | 14 | TRBV29-1 | CSVGTGISYNEQFF | TGCAGCGTTGGGACAGGGATCTCCTACAATGAGCAGTTCTTC